This passage covers 22 T cell receptor beta chains from one sample sequenced in a study of memory CD8 T cells in hepatitis C reinfection. Sequenced by immunoSEQ multiplex PCR; TCRdb stores in-frame clones only, minus some. Of approximately 51,000 clones listed, nearly 90% are singletons. The time point here: pre-reinfection, 55 to 20 weeks before reinfection detection. Sorted cells were sequenced directly ex vivo without any in vitro expansion. Sequencing was performed on naive CD8+ T cells sorted from blood. The source of these receptors is a young man with hepatitis C virus infection.

This clone occurred once. The J gene is TRBJ2-7, the V gene TRBV6-4; 11 nucleotides agree with TRBD2. The CDR3 extends over 17 amino acids. V trimming: 7 bases; J trimming: 2 bases; junction bases outside the gene matches: 13. Germline V lookup: CDR1 MRHNA, CDR2 SNTAGT. The CDR3 bases are TGTGCCAGCATACGGACTAGCGGGCCTATTATCCCCTACGAGCAGTACTTC. Protein product: CASIRTSGPIIPYEQYF.

As for this clone: Its ends do not fully match the called genes, so a read error is possible. The gene calls are TRBV7-9 and TRBJ2-2; 10 nucleotides match TRBD2. The length of the CDR3 is 15 residues. In germline, CDR1 is SEHNR, CDR2 FQNEAQ (reference sequence). CDR3 in amino acids: CASSLAGVSTGELFF. The DNA for the CDR3 is TGTGCCAGCAGCCTAGCGGGAGTTTCCACCGGGGAGCTGTTTTTT.

V gene TRBV2 combines with J gene TRBJ2-3; 9 bases agree with TRBD1. The CDR3 length is 14 residues. V shed 7 bases, J shed 6 bases, and the junction held 8 bases outside the gene matches. The germline V gene encodes CDR1 SNHLY and CDR2 FYNNEI. CDR3 amino acids: CASMGGTGLDTQYF. For the CDR3, the DNA is TGTGCCAGCATGGGGGGGACAGGGCTGGATACGCAGTATTTT.

About this clone: A junction boundary mismatches the germline segment, possibly from a read error. This sample also contains other DNA sequences that code for the same CDR3. The V and J genes are TRBV15 and TRBJ2-2; 7 bases match TRBD1. The germline gives CDR1 LNHNV, CDR2 YYDKDF (reference sequence). This CDR3 contains 19 residues. CDR3 region: CATSFPGQAKALNTGELFF. DNA for the CDR3: TGTGCCACCAGCTTCCCAGGACAGGCTAAGGCGCTTAACACCGGGGAACTGTTTTTT.

The chain uses TRBV5-6 and TRBJ2-3, with 7 bases matching TRBD1. Germline assignment: CDR1 SGHDT and CDR2 YYEEEE. The CDR3 spans 15 residues. J gave up 0 bases and V 2 bases, and 3 bases lay outside the gene matches. The CDR3 spells CASSLGTASTDTQYF. In DNA, the CDR3 is TGTGCCAGCAGCTTAGGGACAGCTAGCACAGATACGCAGTATTTT.

This sequence joins TRBV28 and TRBJ1-3; 7 nucleotides match TRBD1. CDR3 length: 15 residues. V dropped 8 bases and J dropped 0; count of bases not matched to a gene: 7. Germline CDR1 reads MDHEN; CDR2 reads SYDVKM. The CDR3 DNA reads TGTGCCAGCTTGTCTTGGACAGGCTCTGGAAACACCATATATTTT. This translates into CASLSWTGSGNTIYF.

V gene TRBV6-5 combines with J gene TRBJ2-7; D gene unclear. The CDR3 consists of 14 residues. Germline values: CDR1 MNHEY, CDR2 SVGAGI. Deletions cut 2 bases from V and 3 bases from J, with 11 bases between. CDR3: CASSYAQFIYEQYF. CDR3 nucleotide sequence: TGTGCCAGCAGTTACGCACAGTTTATCTACGAGCAGTACTTC.

This chain connects TRBV4-1 to TRBJ1-2; no definite D call. V was trimmed by 3 bases and J by 8 bases, leaving 13 bases between them. This CDR3 is 13 amino acids long. Germline V lookup: CDR1 MGHRA, CDR2 YSYEKL. CDR3 bases: TGCGCCAGCAGCCAGGAAGGAGTTGACGGCTACACCTTC. Translating gives CASSQEGVDGYTF.

This chain joins TRBV5-1 and TRBJ1-2; D not certain. The CDR3 sequence is 15 residues long. Trimming took off 0 bases at V and 3 bases at J, with 12 bases between the two ends. Germline CDR1 is SGHRS and CDR2 is YFSETQ. The CDR3 DNA follows: TGCGCCAGCAGCTTGGGTATGGCGGAATACTATGGCTACACCTTC. Amino acids: CASSLGMAEYYGYTF.

This chain links TRBV7-9 with TRBJ1-1; tentative D call: TRBD1 (6 bases). V was trimmed by 5 bases and J by 5 bases, leaving 15 bases between them. The CDR3 has 14 amino acids. Germline V gives CDR1 SEHNR, CDR2 FQNEAQ (reference sequence). The CDR3 DNA sequence: TGTGCCAGCAGCCCCGGGGTCAGGGGAACTGAAGCTTTCTTT. Encoded protein: CASSPGVRGTEAFF.

The V and J genes are TRBV4-1 and TRBJ2-1; 8 positions match TRBD2. This CDR3 has 15 residues. The V segment lost 1 base and the J segment 7 bases; nucleotides outside the gene matches: 6. Germline loops: CDR1 MGHRA, CDR2 YSYEKL. The CDR3 loop is CASSQADERGNEQFF. The CDR3, as DNA: TGCGCCAGCAGCCAAGCCGACGAGCGGGGGAATGAGCAGTTCTTC.

This clone has just one count. Compared with germline, one end of the junction differs, possibly owing to a read error. The chain's CDR3 is CASSATSGGGTDAQYF. CDR3 sequence (DNA): TGTGCCAGCAGCGCCACTAGCGGGGGGGGCACAGATGCGCAGTATTTT. The rearrangement uses TRBV5-6 and TRBJ2-3; the match to TRBD2 covers 13 bases. The CDR3 loop spans 16 amino acids. Germline-derived CDR1 and CDR2 are SGHDT and YYEEEE.

This clone has just one count. The chain employs TRBV29-1 and TRBJ2-2; 13 nucleotides match TRBD2. Germline loops: CDR1 SQVTM, CDR2 ANQGSEA. Trimming cost V 7 bases and J 2 bases; bases outside gene matches: 4. This CDR3 region has 15 residues. In nucleotides, the CDR3 is TGCAGCGCCGGGACTAGCGGGGTTAACACCGGGGAGCTGTTTTTT. This codes for CSAGTSGVNTGELFF.

This sequence joins TRBV29-1 and TRBJ1-1, with 10 bases identical to TRBD1. Germline V gene data show CDR1 as SQVTM and CDR2 as ANQGSEA. The CDR3 totals 14 residues. The V segment lost 1 base and the J segment 7 bases; nucleotides outside the gene matches: 6. This CDR3 reads CSVEGPGQGIEAFF. Written as DNA, the CDR3 is TGCAGCGTTGAAGGGCCGGGACAGGGGATTGAAGCTTTCTTT.

As DNA, the CDR3 is TGTGCCAGCAGCTTCGACAAATGGGTCGGGGAGCTGTTTTTT. This encodes CASSFDKWVGELFF. The V call is TRBV11-2, the J call TRBJ2-2; D is undetermined. The CDR3 runs 14 residues. Looked up from germline, CDR1 is SGHAT and CDR2 is FQNNGV. Trimming removed 3 bases from V and 7 bases from J, with 12 bases in between.

V gene TRBV19 combines with J gene TRBJ1-1, with D perhaps TRBD1 (5 bases). The CDR3 loop spans 14 amino acids. V was trimmed by 3 bases and J by 0 bases, leaving 8 bases between them. Per germline, CDR1 LNHDA and CDR2 SQIVND (reference sequence). This chain's CDR3 is CASSIGQMNTEAFF. CDR3 nucleotide sequence: TGTGCCAGTAGTATTGGACAAATGAACACTGAAGCTTTCTTT. Based on the CDR3 plus reference TRBV19 and TRBJ1-1, the full variable domain is DGGITQSPKYLFRKEGQNVTLSCEQNLNHDAMYWYRQDPGQGLRLIYYSQIVNDFQKGDIAEGYSVSREKKESFPLTVTSAQKNPTAFYLCASSIGQMNTEAFFGQGTRLTVV.

This chain uses TRBV11-3 with TRBJ2-1; the D gene is possibly TRBD1 (7 bases). Germline CDR1 reads SGHNT; CDR2 reads YENEEA. V lost 4 bases, J lost 4 bases, and 20 bases lay in between. The CDR3 sequence is 17 residues long. CDR3: CASSSGTAQGGYNEQFF. In DNA form, the CDR3 reads TGTGCCAGCAGCTCCGGGACAGCTCAAGGAGGGTACAATGAGCAGTTCTTC.

V usage is TRBV2 and J usage is TRBJ2-7; D possibly corresponds to TRBD1 (6 bases). The CDR3 length is 15 residues. Trimming cost V 3 bases and J 2 bases, with 14 bases left between them. Germline-derived CDR1 and CDR2 are SNHLY and FYNNEI. CDR3 DNA sequence: TGTGCCAGCAGTGAGTGGGGAAGGGGGACCTACGAGCAGTACTTC. Protein: CASSEWGRGTYEQYF.

The chain recombines TRBV19 with TRBJ2-2; D possibly corresponds to TRBD1 (6 bases). V was cut by 0 bases and J by 5 bases, with 13 bases left in between. CDR3 length equals 16 residues. Germline V lookup: CDR1 LNHDA, CDR2 SQIVND (reference sequence). The CDR3 bases are TGTGCCAGTAGTATAGATCTTCCAGGGGTTACCGGGGAGCTGTTTTTT. Translating it yields CASSIDLPGVTGELFF.

V usage is TRBV29-1 and J usage is TRBJ2-5; a weak D match, TRBD2 (7 bases). The germline V and J ends were trimmed by 3 bases and 5 bases, with 13 bases remaining between them. The CDR3 extends over 13 amino acids. Germline CDR1 SQVTM, CDR2 ANQGSEA. Here the CDR3 DNA reads TGCAGCGTTGATGGAGGGGGGGTGGAGACCCAGTACTTC. Its translation: CSVDGGGVETQYF. Together with reference TRBV29-1 and TRBJ2-5, the CDR3 gives the full variable domain: SAVISQKPSRDICQRGTSLTIQCQVDSQVTMMFWYRQQPGQSLTLIATANQGSEATYESGFVIDKFPISRPNLTFSTLTVSNMSPEDSSIYLCSVDGGGVETQYFGPGTRLLVL.

The rearrangement links TRBV27 to TRBJ1-3, with D unresolved. The CDR3 extends over 14 amino acids. Germline lookup yields CDR1 MNHEY and CDR2 SMNVEV (reference sequence). The V and J ends lost 8 bases and 0 bases respectively, with 11 bases between them. In nucleotides, the CDR3 is TGTGCCAGCTGGAGCATGAGCTCTGGAAACACCATATATTTT. Translation gives CASWSMSSGNTIYF.

This rearrangement joins TRBV19 to TRBJ2-3; 8 bases agree with TRBD2. Germline-derived CDR1 and CDR2 are LNHDA and SQIVND (reference sequence). V gave up 4 bases and J gave up 2 bases; unmatched junction bases: 8. The CDR3 runs to 16 residues. This CDR3 is CASSNGLALLTDTQYF. The CDR3 bases are TGTGCCAGTAGTAACGGACTAGCCCTCCTCACAGATACGCAGTATTTT.